Listed below are T cell receptor beta chains from one sample, sequenced in a study of human T cells and chemical hapten exposure. TCRdb redid the calling of the RACE reads with MiXCR, one entry per CDR3 protein. The sample has fewer than 300,000 distinct CDR3 sequences; roughly 7.4% are singletons. Sequences were derived from whole blood, sampled in connection with sensitization to the hapten diphenylcyclopropenone (DPC). The receptors shown here come from a man aged 18 to 29 with alopecia areata. Some clones in this sample may be carry-over from other donors' samples. Both conserved end residues are trimmed from each CDR3.

V gene	CDR3 protein
TRBV7-2	ASSLVASGGPNTGELF
TRBV5-1	ASSHQESYEQY
TRBV4-1	ASSQDPGKEETQY
TRBV3-1	ASSQDGLAGGVEVNEQF
TRBV6-2/TRBV6-3	ASSFRAFGEQF
TRBV7-9	ASSLEGQGSPLH
TRBV10-3	AISGIGGNTIY
TRBV6-5	ASSYGDGSEAF
TRBV7-2	ASSRKGNTGELF
TRBV24-1	ATGGELSTDTQY
TRBV4-1	ASSSLQRGVYNSPLH
TRBV6-5	ASSVTPGTGNEKLF
TRBV20-1	SARDWADQNTGELF
TRBV7-9	ASSYGTVNEQF
TRBV10-3	AISETGNEQF
TRBV12-3/TRBV12-4	ASSSPTKAF
TRBV27	ASSSLQVGGSNEVLF
TRBV5-1	ASSLGLAGGLDEQF
TRBV28	ASSLVASGGAKDTQY
TRBV12-3/TRBV12-4	ASSPAMRCEQY
TRBV4-1	ASSQVDRDYTGELF
TRBV21-1	ASSITTQGTQAF
TRBV7-9	ASSMSSGASYNEQF
TRBV10-3	AISLAGGGTDTQY
TRBV2	ASSGPPETQY
TRBV10-3	ASSSGGLTEAF
TRBV19	ASTRDKGGSGYT
TRBV28	ASSLGGRDRAQY
TRBV28	ASIRGDNSPLH
TRBV5-5	ASSLVVGAGEKLF
TRBV10-3	AIRQAFSPLH
TRBV7-2	ASSFQRLDGYT
TRBV6-6	ASSPGQMYEQY
TRBV7-2	ASSSFQGVSEAF
TRBV4-1	ASSQGGQKNQPQH
TRBV10-3	AIYQQGARGYT
TRBV7-6	ASSPNSGTGVQTQY
TRBV9	ASSYTVSTDTQY
TRBV25-1	ASSEPRTAFSYNSPLH
TRBV6-2/TRBV6-3	ASSKVAGERLSNQPQH
TRBV9	ASSVQAGARSGNTIY
TRBV12-3/TRBV12-4	ASSFDLSGVDGYT
TRBV20-1	SARDLTSGGYRTDTQY
TRBV2	ASRAGTAQETQY
TRBV2	ASRVQGVGTGELF
TRBV12-3/TRBV12-4	ASTLGRISYNSPLH
TRBV7-4	ASSIGLRQGADTQY
TRBV20-1	SATPLQGDIEKLF
TRBV6-5	ASSAGRDIEQY
TRBV10-3	AISESGGRGEAF
TRBV7-2	ASSLTLAGFTDTQY
TRBV10-3	AISEDWDRGHGYT
TRBV6-6	ASRWSVPDQPQH
TRBV29-1	SVWTGSNQPQH
TRBV9	ASSGSLAGGNEQF
TRBV6-2/TRBV6-3	ATETGYGYT
TRBV5-1	ASSLADPRTYEQY
TRBV25-1	ASSFRSTGELF
TRBV7-6	ASSARSRIQETQY